This paragraph reports one TCR beta chain. Its antigen is as yet unknown. This specimen belongs to a study of post-analysis software for immune sequencing data. Whole-study findings and limits: Several TRBV segments were more frequent in patients than controls; TRBV5-6, TRBV5-1 and TRBV20-1 belonged to this group.

Included in the TCR beta cDNA libraries were unique molecular identifiers. MiXCR, run by TCRdb on the PCR reads, gives a single entry per CDR3 protein. The sample lists approximately 660,000 distinct CDR3 sequences, around 64% occurring once. This CDR3 region has 15 residues. The V and J ends lost 1 base and 8 bases, in that order; junction bases with no gene match: 6. The chain combines TRBV12-3 or TRBV12-4 with TRBJ2-1, with 9 bases aligning to TRBD1. The origin of this receptor is a girl aged 2 to 9 with multiple sclerosis. Sequenced material: blood. CDR3: CASSLGDRDLDEQFF. The CDR3 bases are TGTGCCAGCAGTTTAGGGGACAGGGATTTGGATGAGCAGTTCTTC.